This T cell receptor beta chain was found in a study of cytomegalovirus exposure and HLA in healthy donors. Study details: Prior work identified around 120 million unique TCR beta sequences in about 179 million T cells.

Study-wide results and limits: A later analysis found most CMV-associated TCR beta chains apparently HLA-restricted.

Use of 60 Vbeta and 13 Jbeta primers characterized the PCR. Some clones are missing from TCRdb's copy, which holds only in-frame ones; the method was immunoSEQ multiplex PCR. The table includes some 100,000 clones, around 86% detected once. This clone came up once. Its antigen is still unknown. Germline V gives CDR1 SGHRS, CDR2 YFSETQ. The trim removed 4 bases at V and 0 bases at J, leaving 3 bases unmatched. This CDR3 region has 15 residues. Sequences were obtained from PBMCs. The V and J genes are TRBV5-1 and TRBJ2-1; 8 bases are shared with TRBD2. The receptor was derived from a woman aged 30 to 39 in good health and CMV-seronegative. The CDR3 DNA sequence: TGCGCCAGCAGCATACTAGCGGACTCCTACAATGAGCAGTTCTTC. Protein sequence: CASSILADSYNEQFF.